This T cell receptor beta chain came from a study of T-cell memory formation after mild COVID-19. Study-wide background: TCR clusters largely stayed donor specific.

The V and J ends lost 6 bases and 4 bases, in that order; junction bases with no gene match: 1. CDR1 is SQVTM, CDR2 ANQGSEA, per germline. The length of the CDR3 is 11 residues. General observations from the study: A subset of responding clones appeared in pre-infection memory, suggesting cross-reactive memory joined.

TCRdb reprocessed the 5' RACE reads via MiXCR and lists one record per CDR3 protein. The sample carries hundreds of thousands of distinct CDR3 sequences, about 16% recorded once. This clonotype was counted only a few times. Antigen: not known. The receptor was isolated from a man between 18 and 35 years old who had mild COVID-19 (a few samples of this study predate the infection). Cell type and time point are not known. The specimen was PBMCs or a T cell subset sorted from them (not recorded which). V and J are TRBV29-1 and TRBJ2-5, with 8 bases matching TRBD1. The DNA for the CDR3 is TGCAGCGTAACAGGGGGAGAGACCCAGTACTTC. Translating it yields CSVTGGETQYF. Supplemented by reference TRBV29-1 and TRBJ2-5, the full variable domain reads SAVISQKPSRDICQRGTSLTIQCQVDSQVTMMFWYRQQPGQSLTLIATANQGSEATYESGFVIDKFPISRPNLTFSTLTVSNMSPEDSSIYLCSVTGGETQYFGPGTRLLVL.